The rows below give T cell receptor beta chains drawn from one sample of a study of T-cell memory formation after mild COVID-19. TCRdb itself ran the 5' RACE reads through MiXCR, one entry per CDR3 protein. This table holds approximately 290,000 distinct CDR3 sequences, about 16% found once. Material: PBMCs or a T cell subset sorted from them (not recorded which). Every receptor here comes from a man aged 18 to 30 who had mild COVID-19 (a few samples of this study predate the infection). Cell type and time point are not known. Both conserved end residues are part of each CDR3. A D gene is named only where the DNA matches it firmly. Part of the rows lack a size; the others show once, few, many or a class for expanded clones.

TRBV4-1,NA,NA,TRBJ2-5,CASSRTQGSGQETQYF,TGCGCCAGCAGCCGCACGCAGGGGTCGGGGCAAGAGACCCAGTACTTC
TRBV27,NA,NA,TRBJ2-5,CASSTKGDFQETQYF,TGTGCCAGCAGTACGAAGGGGGATTTTCAAGAGACCCAGTACTTC
TRBV6-2/TRBV6-3,NA,few,TRBJ1-1,CASSFPTVMNTEAFF,TGTGCCAGCAGCTTCCCGACAGTAATGAACACTGAAGCTTTCTTT
TRBV15,NA,NA,TRBJ1-4,CATSRVGGTNEKLFF,TGTGCCACCAGCAGAGTTGGGGGGACAAATGAAAAACTGTTTTTT
TRBV20-1,NA,NA,TRBJ1-1,CSAPNYRDSRTEAFF,TGCAGTGCTCCGAATTACAGGGATTCGCGCACTGAAGCTTTCTTT
TRBV11-2,TRBD1,few,TRBJ1-4,CASSLTGGGKLFF,TGTGCCAGCAGCTTAACAGGGGGGGGAAAACTGTTTTTT
TRBV7-7,TRBD1,few,TRBJ2-1,CASSRTGTTNEQFF,TGTGCCAGCAGCCGGACAGGTACTACCAATGAGCAGTTCTTC
TRBV7-2,TRBD2,few,TRBJ2-3,CASSRPAVAGPTSGAPDTQYF,TGTGCCAGCAGCCGCCCGGCCGTAGCGGGACCCACCTCAGGTGCTCCAGATACGCAGTATTTT
TRBV4-1,NA,NA,TRBJ1-1,CASRRDGEAFF,TGCGCCAGCAGGAGGGACGGTGAAGCTTTCTTT
TRBV7-2,NA,few,TRBJ2-2,CASSQLRGIGGELFF,TGTGCCAGCAGCCAGCTCCGGGGGATCGGCGGGGAGCTGTTTTTT
TRBV7-2,NA,once,TRBJ2-1,CASSSQLDNEQFF,TGTGCCAGCAGCTCCCAACTGGACAATGAGCAGTTCTTC
TRBV5-1,TRBD2,few,TRBJ2-2,CASSLAAGGPTRDTGELFF,TGCGCCAGCAGCTTGGCGGCGGGGGGCCCAACCCGAGACACCGGGGAGCTGTTTTTT
TRBV20-1,NA,few,TRBJ1-5,CSGVEGLGQPQHF,TGCAGTGGGGTCGAGGGACTGGGTCAGCCCCAGCATTTT
TRBV7-2,TRBD1,few,TRBJ1-2,CASSLRGPYGYTF,TGTGCCAGCAGCTTAAGGGGGCCGTATGGCTACACCTTC
TRBV28,NA,few,TRBJ2-4,CASRNPPNIQYF,TGTGCCAGCAGAAACCCGCCAAACATTCAGTACTTC
TRBV12-3/TRBV12-4,NA,NA,TRBJ2-5,CASKGSGGTQYF,TGTGCCAGCAAGGGGAGTGGGGGGACCCAGTACTTC
TRBV18,NA,few,TRBJ2-1,CASSGVRDRAYNEQFF,TGTGCCAGCTCGGGGGTCCGTGACAGAGCCTACAATGAGCAGTTCTTC
TRBV7-2,NA,few,TRBJ1-6,CASSFRDGSPLHF,TGTGCCAGCAGCTTCAGGGATGGTTCACCCCTCCACTTT
TRBV27,NA,NA,TRBJ2-7,CASSYRGGYEQYF,TGTGCCAGCAGTTACAGGGGGGGCTACGAGCAGTACTTC
TRBV9,NA,NA,TRBJ1-4,CASSVRPNEKLFF,TGTGCCAGCAGCGTCCGCCCGAATGAAAAACTGTTTTTT
TRBV4-2,NA,NA,TRBJ1-1,CASSQMGQGTEAFF,TGTGCCAGCAGCCAAATGGGGCAGGGCACTGAAGCTTTCTTT
TRBV5-6,TRBD1,NA,TRBJ1-5,CASSRDRGQPQHF,TGTGCCAGCAGCAGGGACAGGGGTCAGCCCCAGCATTTT
TRBV19,TRBD1,NA,TRBJ1-2,CASSRTGDYYGYTF,TGTGCCAGTAGTAGGACAGGGGATTACTATGGCTACACCTTC
TRBV21-1,NA,few,TRBJ2-3,CALKFTDTQYF,TGTGCCTTAAAATTCACAGATACGCAGTATTTT
TRBV20-1,TRBD1,NA,TRBJ1-1,CSAPGQGAEAFF,TGCAGTGCCCCCGGACAGGGAGCTGAAGCTTTCTTT
TRBV24-1,TRBD1,NA,TRBJ2-1,CATSDTTGVEQFF,TGTGCCACCAGTGATACGACAGGGGTCGAGCAGTTCTTC
TRBV19,NA,few,TRBJ2-3,CASSTTERLTDTQYF,TGTGCCAGTAGTACCACCGAGCGGCTCACAGATACGCAGTATTTT
TRBV12-3/TRBV12-4,NA,few,TRBJ2-3,CASSPWRGADTQYF,TGTGCCAGCAGTCCTTGGAGGGGCGCAGATACGCAGTATTTT
TRBV25-1,TRBD1,NA,TRBJ1-1,CASSESGRGDTEAFF,TGTGCCAGCAGTGAATCAGGCAGGGGGGACACTGAAGCTTTCTTT